This TCR beta chain was profiled in a study of blood T cell repertoires in COVID-19 (dated by TCRdb to between 2020 and 2021). Context from the whole study: Collaborator samples came from the United States, Italy and Spain and covered acute and convalescent phases of COVID-19. The prospective study material was composed of cDNA or gDNA derived from T cells, B-cell-depleted T cells, or PBMCs. Subjects who had been exposed to COVID-19, were actively infected with it, or had recovered from it provided the deeply sampled blood TCRbeta repertoires that made up the dataset. The repertoires were released in a freely available public database intended as a resource for research on the immune response to SARS-CoV-2. Samples were obtained from the ongoing ImmuneRACE study (first 160 participants) and from roughly 1,300 subjects provided by 6 global collaborators. The sample metadata nearly always contained a de-identified subject ID, COVID-19 status, age in years and sex. Where available, HLA class I and class II types were taken from metadata supplied by the sample provider and were not determined by assay-based typing.

Overall results and qualifications from the work: The quantity of clinical and demographic metadata differed by source and by participant and was supplied without curation.

In the prospective study, participants were roughly 18 to 89 years old, resided in 25 or so geographic areas of the United States, and were enrolled through a virtual design. To assign participants to cohorts, the prospective study relied on clinical history that participants themselves reported in a screening survey and a study questionnaire. In the prospective study, mobile phlebotomists collected whole blood, serum and a nasopharyngeal or oropharyngeal swab from each participant. Participants in the prospective study had the option to provide additional blood draws and questionnaires over an approximately 2-month period. Blood samples from the prospective study were shipped frozen or at room temperature prior to DNA extraction. TCRbeta CDR3 regions were amplified from genomic DNA using the immunoSEQ Assay, a bias-controlled multiplex PCR. Per the authors' processing: Nucleated cell counts per sample were estimated from amplification of reference gene primers within the assay. Sequence reads were collapsed and filtered to measure the absolute abundance of every unique TCRbeta CDR3 rearrangement. For each sample, productive Simpson clonality was calculated by taking the square root of Simpson's diversity index across productive rearrangements. TCRdb carries this immuneACCESS record with in-frame sequences only. Its versions omit some clonotypes, under half of them owing to an unresolved V gene in the studies checked, with the rest unexplained. The V and J calls and the clone size are those of that table, but D and trimming were determined from the DNA. This sample lists 300,000 to 500,000 clones; approximately 88% were detected once. Of the sample, about 0.89% is held by the ten largest clones.

This clone is a singleton in its sample. Its specific antigen is unknown. No base qualities exist here, and no much larger clone lies one base off it. Specimen: PBMCs or T cells enriched from blood (not recorded which). The receptor was isolated from a woman aged 25 to 39 with acute COVID-19.

The CDR3 region has the sequence CSVLTGGEEQFF. The DNA reads as follows: TGCAGCGTGTTGACAGGGGGCGAGGAGCAGTTCTTC. This receptor chain uses TRBV29-1 and TRBJ2-1; 10 central bases correspond to TRBD1. Trimming takes 6 bases off V and 10 bases off J; junction bases not matched to a gene: 6. Per the germline V gene, SQVTM is the CDR1 and ANQGSEA is the CDR2. The CDR3 has 12 amino acids, counting the end cysteine and phenylalanine. The entry retains the CDR3 DNA only, 36 bases that are in frame from base 1.